The next 26 T cell receptor beta chains were all read from a single sample in a study of blood T cell repertoires in COVID-19. Method: immunoSEQ multiplex PCR; TCRdb's copy keeps in-frame clones and lacks some. The sample carries 30,000 to 40,000 clones, 85% to 90% recorded once. Source material: peripheral blood. The receptors were gathered from a man between 65 and 79 years old with active COVID-19.

The chain has TRBV11-1 and TRBJ2-1, with D possibly being TRBD2 (6 bases). Trimming took off 5 bases at V and 5 bases at J, with 10 bases between the two ends. Germline V CDR1 and CDR2: SGHAT, FQDESV (reference sequence). There are 13 residues in the CDR3. The CDR3 reads CASSPWTNNEQFF. In DNA, the CDR3 is TGTGCCAGCAGCCCTTGGACTAACAATGAGCAGTTCTTC.

The chain links TRBV18 to TRBJ2-1; tentatively, D is TRBD2 (6 bases). Germline V lookup: CDR1 KGHSH, CDR2 LQKENI. The CDR3 loop spans 14 amino acids. V was shortened by 4 bases and J by 7 bases, with 14 bases between the two germline ends. CDR3 DNA: TGTGCCAGCTCACTACAGAAAGGGAGGAATGAGCAGTTCTTC. Encoded protein: CASSLQKGRNEQFF.

This clone was observed once. The chain has TRBV12-3 or TRBV12-4 and TRBJ1-1; the D is unclear. The germline V and J ends were trimmed by 6 bases and 1 base, with 9 bases remaining between them. The CDR3 is 13 amino acids. CDR3 amino acids: CASRLTTNTEAFF. For the CDR3, the DNA is TGTGCCAGCAGACTGACTACGAACACTGAAGCTTTCTTT.

The J gene is TRBJ2-5, the V gene TRBV18; 12 bases map to TRBD2. Trimming removed 0 bases from V and 7 bases from J; junction bases left unmatched: 3. This CDR3 region has 15 residues. Germline V CDR1 and CDR2: KGHSH, LQKENI. The DNA of the CDR3 is TGTGCCAGCTCACCACCGTCTAGCGGGAGGGGGACCCAGTACTTC. Translating gives CASSPPSSGRGTQYF. Combining the CDR3 with reference TRBV18 and TRBJ2-5 gives the whole variable domain NAGVMQNPRHLVRRRGQEARLRCSPMKGHSHVYWYRQLPEEGLKFMVYLQKENIIDESGMPKERFSAEFPKEGPSILRIQQVVRGDSAAYFCASSPPSSGRGTQYFGPGTRLLVL.

V usage is TRBV6-5 and J usage is TRBJ2-5, with 7 bases identical to TRBD2. Trimming removed 6 bases from V and 5 bases from J; junction bases left unmatched: 12. The CDR3 extends over 15 amino acids. Germline CDR1 MNHEY, CDR2 SVGAGI. DNA of the CDR3: TGTGCCAGCAGGGTCACTTCCTGGGGGGGGGAGACCCAGTACTTC. It specifies CASRVTSWGGETQYF.

The gene calls are TRBV6-5 and TRBJ1-5; 9 bases line up with TRBD1. There are 15 residues in the CDR3. Germline CDR1 reads MNHEY; CDR2 reads SVGAGI. Unmatched junction bases numbered 7, after V lost 6 bases and J lost 4 bases. The CDR3 DNA follows: TGTGCCAGCAGCCTACAGGGGGCTGGGAATCAGCCCCAGCATTTT. Amino acids: CASSLQGAGNQPQHF.

The chain is built from TRBV6-5 and TRBJ1-5; D uncertain. Germline V gene data show CDR1 as MNHEY and CDR2 as SVGAGI. This CDR3 comprises 14 residues. The V gene lost 5 bases and the J gene lost 4 bases, with 12 bases spanning the gap. The CDR3 reads CASSPGGGNQPQHF. CDR3 nucleotides: TGTGCCAGCAGTCCCGGCGGAGGAAATCAGCCCCAGCATTTT.

The V gene is TRBV15, the J gene TRBJ1-5; a weak D match, TRBD1 (5 bases). The CDR3 covers 17 residues. V lost 5 bases and J 1 base, leaving 18 bases between the germline ends. The germline gives CDR1 LNHNV, CDR2 YYDKDF (reference sequence). The CDR3 DNA sequence: TGTGCCACCAGCCCACGGTCGGGGGGATGGAGCAATCAGCCCCAGCATTTT. Its protein is CATSPRSGGWSNQPQHF.

This chain connects TRBV3-1 (or the pseudogene TRBV3-2) to TRBJ2-7, with D possibly matching TRBD2 (5 bases). Germline V lookup: CDR1 LGHDT, CDR2 YNNKEL (reference sequence). CDR3 length: 14 residues. Deletions cut 4 bases from V and 3 bases from J, with 13 bases between. The DNA of the CDR3 is TGTGCCAGCAGCCGGGAGACTGTACGCTACGAGCAGTACTTC. Translation gives CASSRETVRYEQYF.

The V call is TRBV6-5, the J call TRBJ1-1; D might be TRBD1 (6 bases). This CDR3 is built from 13 residues. In germline, CDR1 is MNHEY, CDR2 SVGAGI. V shed 1 base and J shed 7 bases, with 10 bases lying between them. CDR3 in DNA: TGTGCCAGCAGTTACTTCAGGGGCAATGAAGCTTTCTTT. Translation gives CASSYFRGNEAFF.

V and J are TRBV18 and TRBJ1-5; 12 bases match TRBD1. The CDR3 is 15 residues long. The trim removed 6 bases at V and 6 bases at J, leaving 6 bases unmatched. Germline CDR1 and CDR2: KGHSH and LQKENI. The CDR3 nucleotides are TGTGCCAGCTCGTGGGGACAGGGGGCGGGTCAGCCCCAGCATTTT. Residues: CASSWGQGAGQPQHF.

The rearrangement uses TRBV9 and TRBJ2-2; the D gene is possibly TRBD1 (5 bases). The germline V gene encodes CDR1 SGDLS and CDR2 YYNGEE. The length of the CDR3 is 15 residues. The V end lost 0 bases, the J end lost 6 bases, and 12 bases lay between the germline ends. The CDR3 region has the DNA TGTGCCAGCAGCGTAGGAACAGGCTGGGCCGGGGAGCTGTTTTTT. Amino acid sequence: CASSVGTGWAGELFF.

The CDR3 is CSASLGANYGYTF. Here the CDR3 DNA reads TGCAGCGCGTCCCTCGGGGCTAACTATGGCTACACCTTC. V gene TRBV29-1 combines with J gene TRBJ1-2, with D unresolved. The CDR3 sequence is 13 residues long. Germline loops: CDR1 SQVTM, CDR2 ANQGSEA. Trimming shortened V by 7 bases and J by 0 bases, and 12 bases separated the two germline ends.

The gene calls are TRBV19 and TRBJ2-2, with TRBD2 matching 7 bases. Germline CDR1 reads LNHDA; CDR2 reads SQIVND (reference sequence). CDR3 length: 14 residues. V lost 3 bases and J lost 5; bases outside the gene matches: 3. CDR3 region: CASSIWRETGELFF. The CDR3 DNA follows: TGTGCCAGTAGTATCTGGCGGGAGACCGGGGAGCTGTTTTTT.

The V call is TRBV2, the J call TRBJ2-2; D uncertain. V was clipped by 6 bases and J by 2 bases, with 16 bases between them. This CDR3 is 16 amino acids long. Germline V lookup: CDR1 SNHLY, CDR2 FYNNEI. The DNA of the CDR3 is TGTGCCAGCAGATTAGCCTTCTGGCCTAACACCGGGGAGCTGTTTTTT. Translation gives CASRLAFWPNTGELFF.

This clone was seen once. The chain is built from TRBV30 and TRBJ1-5; D is ambiguous. This CDR3 comprises 13 residues. The germline gives CDR1 GTSNPN, CDR2 SVGIG (reference sequence). The V end was cut by 3 bases, the J end by 7 bases, with 13 bases between. CDR3 residues: CAWRRAPGQPQHF. In DNA form, the CDR3 reads TGTGCCTGGAGGAGGGCTCCCGGCCAGCCCCAGCATTTT.

This chain uses TRBV4-1 with TRBJ1-2; 9 nucleotides line up with TRBD1. Germline assignment: CDR1 MGHRA and CDR2 YSYEKL. The CDR3 runs 13 residues. V trimming: 3 bases; J trimming: 6 bases; junction bases outside the gene matches: 2. The CDR3 loop reads CASSQDRGNGYTF. The CDR3 DNA is TGCGCCAGCAGCCAGGACAGGGGAAATGGCTACACCTTC.

This chain joins TRBV5-1 and TRBJ2-1; D is unresolved. CDR3 length: 13 amino acids. Looked up from germline, CDR1 is SGHRS and CDR2 is YFSETQ. V was shortened by 4 bases and J by 0 bases, with 5 bases between the two germline ends. The CDR3, as DNA: TGCGCCAGCAGCGACTCCTCCTACAATGAGCAGTTCTTC. It encodes CASSDSSYNEQFF.

V is TRBV29-1 and J is TRBJ2-3; the match to TRBD2 covers 15 bases. With 6 bases clipped from V and 4 bases from J, the junction kept 11 bases outside the gene matches. This CDR3 region has 17 residues. CDR1 SQVTM and CDR2 ANQGSEA come from the germline V gene. The CDR3 DNA is TGCAGCGTCCTCGGACTAGCGGGAGGGGGGGGCCCAGATACGCAGTATTTT. It yields the protein CSVLGLAGGGGPDTQYF.

This chain links TRBV7-2 with TRBJ1-2, with no clear D. The germline V gene encodes CDR1 SGHTA and CDR2 FQGNSA. The CDR3 contains 14 residues. The germline V and J ends were trimmed by 5 bases and 5 bases, with 15 bases remaining between them. CDR3 in amino acids: CASSPSGQTYGYTF. The CDR3, as DNA: TGTGCCAGCAGCCCAAGTGGGCAGACATATGGCTACACCTTC.

The chain is built from TRBV19 and TRBJ2-2; TRBD2 aligns across 10 bases. This CDR3 has 19 residues. Germline loops: CDR1 LNHDA, CDR2 SQIVND (reference sequence). V dropped 2 bases and J dropped 2; count of bases not matched to a gene: 11. The CDR3 DNA reads TGTGCCAGTAGTATAAGGGCTAGCGGGAGATCTATCAACACCGGGGAGCTGTTTTTT. It yields the protein CASSIRASGRSINTGELFF.

This chain joins TRBV2 and TRBJ1-2, with 7 positions matching TRBD1. V lost 10 bases and J lost 5; bases outside the gene matches: 13. This CDR3 contains 14 residues. Germline lookup yields CDR1 SNHLY and CDR2 FYNNEI. The CDR3 DNA reads TGTGCCACCCCTCCCCCGACAGGGCGTTATGGCTACACCTTC. Translation: CATPPPTGRYGYTF.

On this clone: Additional DNA sequences in this sample encode the identical CDR3. This chain links TRBV28 with TRBJ2-7, with D perhaps matching TRBD1 (5 bases). Trimming removed 6 bases from V and 0 bases from J, with 12 bases in between. This CDR3 contains 14 residues. The germline V gene has CDR1 MDHEN and CDR2 SYDVKM. The CDR3 DNA is TGTGCCAGCAGGGGCACAGGATACTCCTACGAGCAGTACTTC. Amino acids: CASRGTGYSYEQYF.

This chain joins TRBV18 and TRBJ2-1; possibly TRBD1 for D (6 bases). The germline CDR1 and CDR2 sequences are KGHSH and LQKENI. CDR3 length equals 17 residues. The V end lost 6 bases, the J end lost 8 bases, and 26 bases lay between the germline ends. The CDR3 bases are TGTGCCAGCTCGCAGGCAGAGGGGGACCTAGGGCCAGATGAGCAGTTCTTC. This encodes CASSQAEGDLGPDEQFF.

V usage is TRBV12-3 or TRBV12-4 and J usage is TRBJ2-3; the D is unclear. V was pared by 5 bases and J by 1 base, with 4 bases between. There are 12 residues in the CDR3. The CDR3 DNA sequence: TGTGCCAGCAGTGCAGGCACAGATACGCAGTATTTT. Residues: CASSAGTDTQYF.

This clone has a handful of counts. The CDR3 sequence: CATRQDIRSYEQYF. The CDR3 region has the DNA TGTGCCACCAGGCAGGACATTAGGTCCTACGAGCAGTACTTC. J is TRBJ2-7 and V is TRBV15; the D gene is possibly TRBD1 (5 bases). CDR3 length: 14 residues. V dropped 6 bases and J dropped 1 base, with 13 bases sitting between them. The germline V gene has CDR1 LNHNV and CDR2 YYDKDF (reference sequence).